This entry lists 8 T cell receptor beta chains sequenced from one sample in a study of T cell responses to AZD1222 COVID-19 vaccine. Clones were sequenced by immunoSEQ multiplex PCR, and TCRdb holds only the in-frame ones, with some missing. The sample holds roughly 110,000 clones, approximately 89% seen once. The sequenced sample was peripheral blood, obtained on day 0 of AZD1222 vaccination. The origin of the receptors is an adult in good health.

The chain is built from TRBV6-2 or TRBV6-3 and TRBJ1-2; D gene unclear. The CDR3 is made up of 13 amino acids. V gave up 2 bases and J gave up 4 bases, with 8 bases separating them. Germline V lookup: CDR1 MNHEY, CDR2 SVGEGT. CDR3 coding DNA: TGTGCCAGCAGTTACGGCAGCGGCTATGGCTACACCTTC. It codes for CASSYGSGYGYTF.

The gene calls are TRBV6-5 and TRBJ1-2; D might be TRBD1 (5 bases). Germline-derived CDR1 and CDR2 are MNHEY and SVGAGI. CDR3 length equals 15 residues. The ends were cut back, 3 bases at V and 4 bases at J, with 15 bases in the middle. The CDR3 DNA follows: TGTGCCAGCAGTTATATGCGGGGGGGAGGCTATGGCTACACCTTC. Encoded protein: CASSYMRGGGYGYTF.

In this sample, this clone turned up once. The DNA of the CDR3 is TGTGCCACAGGACGAGCCTCTGGGGCCAACGTCCTGACTTTC. This codes for CATGRASGANVLTF. The chain joins TRBV2 to TRBJ2-6, with unresolved D. This CDR3 has 14 residues. Germline V gene sequence: CDR1 SNHLY, CDR2 FYNNEI. V gave up 10 bases and J gave up 0 bases, with 10 bases separating them.

V and J are TRBV9 and TRBJ1-5; TRBD1 is a possible D gene (5 bases). Germline V gives CDR1 SGDLS, CDR2 YYNGEE. CDR3 length equals 13 residues. The ends were cut back, 0 bases at V and 9 bases at J, with 10 bases in the middle. CDR3 residues: CASSVGGAGPQHF. DNA for the CDR3: TGTGCCAGCAGCGTAGGTGGGGCCGGGCCCCAGCATTTT.

V usage is TRBV19 and J usage is TRBJ2-7, with D perhaps given as TRBD1 or TRBD2 (6 bases each). The CDR3 length is 15 residues. The germline gives CDR1 LNHDA, CDR2 SQIVND (reference sequence). With 3 bases removed from V and 3 bases from J, the gap between germline ends came to 15 bases. The CDR3 sequence: CASSISRGPIYEQYF. The CDR3, as DNA: TGTGCCAGTAGTATTTCCCGGGGGCCGATCTACGAGCAGTACTTC.

This clone was picked up one time. The V call is TRBV4-3, the J call TRBJ2-1, with D tentatively TRBD1 (7 bases). This CDR3 is 18 amino acids long. Per the germline V gene, CDR1 is LGHNA and CDR2 is YSLEER. The V end lost 3 bases, the J end lost 1 base, and 19 bases lay between the germline ends. CDR3 nucleotide sequence: TGCGCCAGCAGCCACTCGACCAGGGGGGCCATGTCCTACAATGAGCAGTTCTTC. This codes for CASSHSTRGAMSYNEQFF.

V and J are TRBV7-9 and TRBJ2-1, with 7 positions matching TRBD2. This CDR3 is built from 15 residues. J gave up 9 bases and V 0 bases, and 8 bases lay outside the gene matches. CDR1 SEHNR and CDR2 FQNEAQ come from the germline V gene (reference sequence). CDR3 coding DNA: TGTGCCAGCAGCTTAGCGAGTATCGGGGGGTCTGAGCAGTTCTTC. This translates into CASSLASIGGSEQFF.

V and J are TRBV18 and TRBJ2-1; the match to TRBD2 covers 10 bases. CDR3 length: 16 residues. Trimming at V came to 8 bases and at J to 6 bases, leaving 13 bases not matched to a gene. Germline V gives CDR1 KGHSH, CDR2 LQKENI. The CDR3 coding sequence is TGTGCCAGCCGAATCACCAGGCTAGCGGGGGCCAATGAGCAGTTCTTC. Translation gives CASRITRLAGANEQFF.